The rows below give T cell receptor beta chains drawn from one sample of a study of molecular identifiers for immune sequencing clone quantification. TCRdb processed the PCR reads anew with MiXCR; each CDR3 protein has one entry. The top ten hold more than 1.4% of the sample, which has about 10,000 distinct CDR3 sequences, about 20% seen once. Sequenced: naive CD8+ T cells from blood, with Jurkat cell RNA spiked in. All receptors derive from a human donor in good health. Some libraries in this study had Jurkat cell RNA spiked in. CDR3s include the opening cysteine and the closing phenylalanine or tryptophan. The D gene is left open where the match is weak. Size is stated as once, few, many, or a class for an expanded clone.

abundance: many
v_gene: TRBV12-3/TRBV12-4
j_gene: TRBJ2-6
d_gene: TRBD1
CDR3aa: CASSPTGAGANVLTF
CDR3nt: TGTGCCAGCAGTCCTACAGGGGCTGGGGCCAACGTCCTGACTTTC

abundance: medium-sized
v_gene: TRBV20-1
j_gene: TRBJ2-5
d_gene: NA
CDR3aa: CSARSREWETQYF
CDR3nt: TGCAGTGCTAGGTCTCGGGAGTGGGAGACCCAGTACTTC

abundance: medium-sized
v_gene: TRBV20-1
j_gene: TRBJ2-3
d_gene: TRBD2
CDR3aa: CSARPGTSGSVTDTQYF
CDR3nt: TGCAGTGCTAGGCCTGGGACTAGCGGGAGCGTCACAGATACGCAGTATTTT

abundance: medium-sized
v_gene: TRBV5-6
j_gene: TRBJ2-7
d_gene: NA
CDR3aa: CASSLTGNEQYF
CDR3nt: TGTGCCAGCAGCTTGACAGGGAATGAGCAGTACTTC

abundance: many
v_gene: TRBV6-5
j_gene: TRBJ1-5
d_gene: NA
CDR3aa: CASSQGGTPRGSNQPQHF
CDR3nt: TGTGCCAGCAGTCAAGGAGGGACCCCGAGAGGTTCCAATCAGCCCCAGCATTTT

abundance: many
v_gene: TRBV2
j_gene: TRBJ2-1
d_gene: NA
CDR3aa: CASSGLNEQFF
CDR3nt: TGTGCCAGCAGTGGGTTAAATGAGCAGTTCTTC

abundance: medium-sized
v_gene: TRBV6-2/TRBV6-3
j_gene: TRBJ1-1
d_gene: TRBD1
CDR3aa: CASRDGQGGTEAFF
CDR3nt: TGTGCCAGCAGGGACGGACAGGGCGGCACTGAAGCTTTCTTT

abundance: many
v_gene: TRBV5-1
j_gene: TRBJ2-7
d_gene: NA
CDR3aa: CASSLSRWGGAAYEQYF
CDR3nt: TGCGCCAGCAGCTTGTCCCGATGGGGGGGGGCGGCCTACGAGCAGTACTTC

abundance: few
v_gene: TRBV5-6
j_gene: TRBJ1-1
d_gene: NA
CDR3aa: CASSLLGGTQNTEAFF
CDR3nt: TGTGCCAGCAGCTTGCTTGGGGGGACACAGAACACTGAAGCTTTCTTT

abundance: few
v_gene: TRBV11-2
j_gene: TRBJ2-2
d_gene: NA
CDR3aa: CASSSGGGHDLPNTGELFF
CDR3nt: TGTGCCAGCAGCTCGGGCGGGGGACACGACCTACCCAACACCGGGGAGCTGTTTTTT

abundance: many
v_gene: TRBV20-1
j_gene: TRBJ2-5
d_gene: TRBD2
CDR3aa: CSAYGTSTFVGRGETQYF
CDR3nt: TGCAGTGCTTACGGGACTAGCACATTCGTTGGGAGAGGAGAGACCCAGTACTTC

abundance: many
v_gene: TRBV15
j_gene: TRBJ2-2
d_gene: TRBD1
CDR3aa: CATSGPTGNVPGELFF
CDR3nt: TGTGCCACCAGCGGGCCGACAGGGAACGTTCCCGGGGAGCTGTTTTTT

abundance: medium-sized
v_gene: TRBV19
j_gene: TRBJ2-6
d_gene: TRBD1
CDR3aa: CASTDYPTGADLRANVLTF
CDR3nt: TGTGCCAGTACCGATTATCCCACAGGGGCCGATCTTCGGGCCAACGTCCTGACTTTC

abundance: medium-sized
v_gene: TRBV6-2/TRBV6-3
j_gene: TRBJ1-5
d_gene: NA
CDR3aa: CASSLDTSNQPQHF
CDR3nt: TGTGCCAGCAGTCTGGACACTAGCAATCAGCCCCAGCATTTT

abundance: many
v_gene: TRBV4-1
j_gene: TRBJ2-1
d_gene: TRBD1
CDR3aa: CASSYRDRDFDEQFF
CDR3nt: TGCGCCAGCAGCTACCGGGACAGGGATTTCGATGAGCAGTTCTTC

abundance: medium-sized
v_gene: TRBV27
j_gene: TRBJ2-1
d_gene: NA
CDR3aa: CASSLSLGNHNEQFF
CDR3nt: TGTGCCAGCAGTTTATCGCTCGGAAATCACAATGAGCAGTTCTTC

abundance: medium-sized
v_gene: TRBV5-4
j_gene: TRBJ2-2
d_gene: NA
CDR3aa: CASSLAFQENTGELFF
CDR3nt: TGTGCCAGCAGCTTGGCCTTTCAGGAGAACACCGGGGAGCTGTTTTTT